A selection of T cell receptor beta chains follows, all from one sample in a study of blood T cells in healthy people across ages. TCRdb reprocessed the 5' RACE reads via MiXCR and lists one record per CDR3 protein. Of about 690,000 distinct CDR3 sequences listed, around 43% are singletons. Input material: blood. The receptors stem from a man older than 75 in good health. CDR3s include the opening cysteine and the closing phenylalanine or tryptophan. D genes are given only for firm matches. Clone size is given for some rows only: seen once, a few or many times, or a class if the clone is expanded.

D: -; length: 14; J: TRBJ1-1; V: TRBV5-1; size: -; CDR3: CASSGGRANAEAFF; DNA: TGCGCCAGCAGCGGAGGGCGGGCGAACGCCGAAGCTTTCTTT
D: -; length: 13; J: TRBJ1-2; V: TRBV12-3/TRBV12-4; size: many; CDR3: CASSLHRNYGYTF; DNA: TGTGCCAGCAGTTTACACAGGAATTATGGCTACACCTTC
D: -; length: 12; J: TRBJ2-1; V: TRBV5-5; size: -; CDR3: CASSTSINEQFF; DNA: TGTGCCAGCAGCACCTCGATCAATGAGCAGTTCTTC
D: TRBD1; length: 18; J: TRBJ2-7; V: TRBV11-2; size: once; CDR3: CASSLGSGGYRGSYEQYF; DNA: TGTGCCAGCAGCTTAGGCTCAGGGGGTTACAGGGGATCCTACGAGCAGTACTTC
D: TRBD2; length: 14; J: TRBJ2-3; V: TRBV7-2; size: -; CDR3: CASSLGLAFDTQYF; DNA: TGTGCCAGCAGCTTAGGACTAGCGTTTGATACGCAGTATTTT
D: TRBD1; length: 14; J: TRBJ1-2; V: TRBV7-9; size: few; CDR3: CASRPGQENYGYTF; DNA: TGTGCCAGCAGACCGGGACAGGAAAACTATGGCTACACCTTC
D: -; length: 12; J: TRBJ2-4; V: TRBV28; size: -; CDR3: CASSPLAEEQYF; DNA: TGTGCCAGCAGTCCCTTAGCGGAAGAGCAGTACTTC
D: -; length: 13; J: TRBJ2-6; V: TRBV28; size: -; CDR3: CAGSLGGANVLTF; DNA: TGTGCCGGCAGTTTGGGTGGGGCCAACGTCCTGACTTTC
D: -; length: 15; J: TRBJ2-5; V: TRBV12-3/TRBV12-4; size: -; CDR3: CASSFVSGLQETQYF; DNA: TGTGCCAGCAGTTTTGTTAGCGGACTCCAAGAGACCCAGTACTTC
D: -; length: 13; J: TRBJ2-5; V: TRBV7-9; size: -; CDR3: CASGESSIDEQYF; DNA: TGTGCCAGCGGGGAGTCCTCCATCGATGAGCAGTACTTC
D: -; length: 16; J: TRBJ1-1; V: TRBV12-3/TRBV12-4; size: -; CDR3: CASSLGQSLMYTEAFF; DNA: TGTGCCAGCAGTTTAGGGCAGAGCCTAATGTACACTGAAGCTTTCTTT
D: TRBD1; length: 14; J: TRBJ2-1; V: TRBV5-1; size: -; CDR3: CASSQGQGADEQFF; DNA: TGCGCCAGCAGCCAGGGACAGGGGGCGGATGAGCAGTTCTTC
D: TRBD1; length: 18; J: TRBJ2-6; V: TRBV5-6; size: -; CDR3: CASSLSQGAVRGADVLTF; DNA: TGTGCCAGCAGCTTGAGCCAGGGGGCTGTACGTGGGGCCGACGTCCTGACTTTC
D: -; length: 14; J: TRBJ2-3; V: TRBV7-9; size: -; CDR3: CASSVEGNMDTQYF; DNA: TGTGCCAGCAGCGTAGAAGGGAATATGGATACGCAGTATTTT
D: TRBD2; length: 15; J: TRBJ2-7; V: TRBV5-1; size: few; CDR3: CASSLTSGGIHEQYF; DNA: TGCGCCAGCAGCTTGACTAGCGGGGGAATACACGAGCAGTACTTC
D: -; length: 17; J: TRBJ1-5; V: TRBV20-1; size: few; CDR3: CSARDRIYQIGNQPQHF; DNA: TGCAGTGCCAGGGACCGAATTTATCAGATTGGCAATCAGCCCCAGCATTTT
D: -; length: 13; J: TRBJ2-7; V: TRBV20-1; size: many; CDR3: CSAIPSSGGEQYF; DNA: TGCAGTGCTATTCCCTCCTCCGGGGGCGAGCAGTACTTC
D: -; length: 16; J: TRBJ1-6; V: TRBV7-2; size: few; CDR3: CASRMTMGRANSPLHF; DNA: TGTGCCAGCAGGATGACCATGGGACGGGCTAATTCACCCCTCCACTTT
D: -; length: 13; J: TRBJ2-7; V: TRBV28; size: -; CDR3: CASRRRGAYEQYF; DNA: TGTGCCAGCAGGCGAAGGGGGGCCTACGAGCAGTACTTC
D: -; length: 15; J: TRBJ1-5; V: TRBV20-1; size: -; CDR3: CSARVPGQYNQPQHF; DNA: TGCAGTGCTAGAGTCCCCGGACAGTACAATCAGCCCCAGCATTTT
D: -; length: 13; J: TRBJ2-7; V: TRBV5-6; size: -; CDR3: CASNLGFSYEQYF; DNA: TGTGCCAGCAACCTAGGGTTCTCCTACGAGCAGTACTTC
D: -; length: 14; J: TRBJ2-3; V: TRBV3-1; size: -; CDR3: CASSQDTVGDTQYF; DNA: TGTGCCAGCAGCCAAGACACGGTGGGCGATACGCAGTATTTT
D: -; length: 16; J: TRBJ2-3; V: TRBV7-2; size: few; CDR3: CASSLLIQRSTDTQYF; DNA: TGTGCCAGCAGCTTACTAATCCAGCGGAGCACAGATACGCAGTATTTT
D: TRBD2; length: 15; J: TRBJ2-7; V: TRBV6-2/TRBV6-3; size: few; CDR3: CASSYSGTSDYEQYF; DNA: TGTGCCAGCAGTTACTCCGGGACTAGTGACTACGAGCAGTACTTC
D: -; length: 15; J: TRBJ2-3; V: TRBV11-2; size: few; CDR3: CASSLLITLTDTQYF; DNA: TGTGCCAGCAGCCTATTAATCACCCTTACAGATACGCAGTATTTT
D: -; length: 15; J: TRBJ1-2; V: TRBV7-2; size: -; CDR3: CVSSSDLSNPYRYTF; DNA: TGTGTCAGCAGCTCTGACCTGAGTAACCCCTACCGCTACACCTTC
D: TRBD2; length: 20; J: TRBJ2-5; V: TRBV7-8; size: -; CDR3: CASSPTSGLAGGYLQETQYF; DNA: TGTGCCAGCAGCCCTACCTCGGGACTAGCGGGGGGTTACTTACAAGAGACCCAGTACTTC
D: TRBD1; length: 17; J: TRBJ1-2; V: TRBV5-1; size: many; CDR3: CASSSRTGGRVEEGYTF; DNA: TGCGCCAGCAGCTCCAGGACAGGGGGAAGAGTGGAAGAAGGCTACACCTTC
D: TRBD1; length: 17; J: TRBJ2-3; V: TRBV24-1; size: -; CDR3: CATSDRTGNRITDTQYF; DNA: TGTGCCACCAGTGATAGGACAGGGAATAGGATCACAGATACGCAGTATTTT
D: TRBD1; length: 14; J: TRBJ2-1; V: TRBV9; size: -; CDR3: CASSVAGQVETQFF; DNA: TGTGCCAGCAGCGTAGCCGGACAGGTGGAGACCCAGTTCTTC
D: -; length: 13; J: TRBJ2-5; V: TRBV7-2; size: few; CDR3: CASSERGVETQYF; DNA: TGTGCCAGCAGCGAGAGAGGGGTGGAGACCCAGTACTTC
D: -; length: 15; J: TRBJ1-4; V: TRBV6-1; size: -; CDR3: CASSGYRAQGEKLFF; DNA: TGTGCCAGCAGTGGATACAGAGCCCAGGGAGAAAAACTGTTTTTT
D: TRBD2; length: 16; J: TRBJ2-5; V: TRBV12-3/TRBV12-4; size: few; CDR3: CASRGTGTSGSGFQYF; DNA: TGTGCCAGCAGGGGAACCGGGACTAGCGGGAGTGGGTTCCAGTACTTC
D: -; length: 12; J: TRBJ1-2; V: TRBV5-6; size: once; CDR3: CASSFSALGYTF; DNA: TGTGCCAGCAGCTTTTCCGCCCTTGGCTACACCTTC
D: -; length: 13; J: TRBJ1-2; V: TRBV29-1; size: -; CDR3: CSVEDREGRGYTF; DNA: TGCAGCGTTGAAGATCGAGAGGGCAGGGGCTACACCTTC
D: TRBD2; length: 18; J: TRBJ2-3; V: TRBV28; size: -; CDR3: CASSVSGSDGLSTDTQYF; DNA: TGTGCCAGCAGCGTTAGCGGGAGCGATGGTTTAAGCACAGATACGCAGTATTTT
D: -; length: 16; J: TRBJ2-1; V: TRBV20-1; size: once; CDR3: CSARIASEGVGNEQFF; DNA: TGCAGTGCTAGAATAGCCAGCGAGGGAGTAGGCAATGAGCAGTTCTTC
D: TRBD2; length: 14; J: TRBJ2-7; V: TRBV20-1; size: -; CDR3: CSARASGRAGEQYF; DNA: TGCAGTGCTAGAGCCAGCGGGAGGGCGGGAGAGCAGTACTTC
D: -; length: 14; J: TRBJ2-5; V: TRBV20-1; size: -; CDR3: CSAPQSNSQETQYF; DNA: TGCAGTGCTCCTCAGTCGAACTCCCAAGAGACCCAGTACTTC
D: TRBD1; length: 16; J: TRBJ2-6; V: TRBV28; size: few; CDR3: CASSTGGPSGANVLTF; DNA: TGTGCCAGCAGTACAGGGGGTCCCTCTGGGGCCAACGTCCTGACTTTC
D: -; length: 14; J: TRBJ1-2; V: TRBV4-3; size: -; CDR3: CASSRGGGFFGYTF; DNA: TGCGCCAGCAGCAGAGGTGGGGGGTTCTTTGGCTACACCTTC
D: -; length: 12; J: TRBJ2-1; V: TRBV11-3; size: -; CDR3: CASSFTSSEQFF; DNA: TGTGCCAGCAGCTTCACTAGCAGTGAGCAGTTCTTC
D: TRBD1; length: 14; J: TRBJ2-7; V: TRBV7-9; size: -; CDR3: CASSLGQGDIEQYF; DNA: TGTGCCAGCAGCTTAGGACAGGGGGATATCGAGCAGTACTTC
D: -; length: 13; J: TRBJ2-1; V: TRBV18; size: once; CDR3: CASSRDSGNEQFF; DNA: TGTGCCAGCTCACGAGATTCCGGGAATGAGCAGTTCTTC
D: -; length: 16; J: TRBJ2-1; V: TRBV20-1; size: -; CDR3: CSARPRLGGSYNEQFF; DNA: TGCAGTGCTAGACCCCGTTTGGGCGGTTCCTACAATGAGCAGTTCTTC
D: TRBD1; length: 15; J: TRBJ2-1; V: TRBV11-3; size: -; CDR3: CASSKQGALGNQQFF; DNA: TGTGCCAGCAGTAAACAGGGGGCGTTAGGCAATCAGCAGTTCTTC
D: TRBD2; length: 14; J: TRBJ2-1; V: TRBV5-1; size: few; CDR3: CASSWGLIHNEQFF; DNA: TGCGCCAGCAGCTGGGGACTAATACACAATGAGCAGTTCTTC
D: -; length: 15; J: TRBJ2-6; V: TRBV11-1; size: few; CDR3: CASSLWGAGANVLTF; DNA: TGTGCCAGCAGCTTATGGGGTGCTGGGGCCAACGTCCTGACTTTC
D: TRBD2; length: 17; J: TRBJ2-1; V: TRBV15; size: -; CDR3: CATSRDPSGITYDEQFF; DNA: TGTGCCACCAGCAGAGATCCAAGCGGGATCACCTACGATGAGCAGTTCTTC
D: TRBD2; length: 16; J: TRBJ2-5; V: TRBV20-1; size: few; CDR3: CSATPWTSGIQETQYF; DNA: TGCAGTGCAACTCCCTGGACTAGCGGGATCCAAGAGACCCAGTACTTC
D: -; length: 12; J: TRBJ1-1; V: TRBV5-6; size: -; CDR3: CASSLGPAEAFF; DNA: TGTGCCAGCAGCTTGGGACCAGCCGAAGCTTTCTTT
D: -; length: 15; J: TRBJ1-1; V: TRBV20-1; size: -; CDR3: CSARTYGQGRTEAFF; DNA: TGCAGTGCTAGAACGTACGGGCAGGGACGGACTGAAGCTTTCTTT